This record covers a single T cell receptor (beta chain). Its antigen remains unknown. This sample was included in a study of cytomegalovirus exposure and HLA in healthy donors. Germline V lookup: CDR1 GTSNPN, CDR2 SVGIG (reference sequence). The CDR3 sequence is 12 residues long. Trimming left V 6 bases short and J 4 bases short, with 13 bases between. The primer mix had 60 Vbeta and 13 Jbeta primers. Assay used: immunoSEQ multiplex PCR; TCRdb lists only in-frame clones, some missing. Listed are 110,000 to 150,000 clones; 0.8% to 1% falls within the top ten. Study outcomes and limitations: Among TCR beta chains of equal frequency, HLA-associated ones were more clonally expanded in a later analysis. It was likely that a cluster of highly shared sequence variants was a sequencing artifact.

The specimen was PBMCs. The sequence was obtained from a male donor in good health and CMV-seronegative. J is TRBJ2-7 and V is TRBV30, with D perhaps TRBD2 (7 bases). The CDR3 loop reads CACTGRGYEQYF. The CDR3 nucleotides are TGTGCCTGCACAGGGCGGGGGTACGAGCAGTACTTC.